This T cell receptor beta chain is from a study of shared clonotypes between healthy human individuals. Across the study: Every donor yielded three CD4 naive, three CD4 memory, two CD8 naive and one CD8 memory plate. Study conclusions and caveats: Generation probabilities of non-shared clonotypes were lower (relative to those shared by all four donors). Relative to memory subsets, naive subsets generally showed larger estimated richness.

Negatively enriched CD4+ T cells were divided by CD45RA into naive and memory. The CDR3 length is 11 residues. V dropped 5 bases and J dropped 3 bases, with 8 bases sitting between them. Germline loops: CDR1 GTSNPN, CDR2 SVGIG (reference sequence). Measured with immunoSEQ multiplex PCR; TCRdb has only the in-frame clones, and not every one. Of roughly 1,100,000 clones in the sample, about 70% were seen once. Comment on this clone: Its specificity is unknown.

The chain recombines TRBV30 with TRBJ2-7; D perhaps matches TRBD2 (5 bases). The source of this sequence is a man aged 18 to 30 in good health. The sample taken for sequencing was memory CD4+ T cells sorted from blood. Subset of the sample: CD45RA-negative fraction. CDR3: CAWAGGYEQYF. The DNA for the CDR3 is TGTGCCTGGGCTGGAGGCTACGAGCAGTACTTC.